This T cell receptor (beta chain) derives from a study of Graves' ophthalmopathy and Graves' hyperthyroidism. Study summary: Blood was drawn at initial diagnosis, before any treatment.

Trimming removed 2 bases at V and 0 bases at J, with 11 bases between. Germline values: CDR1 SGHTA, CDR2 FQGTGA. The CDR3 extends over 16 amino acids. The sequenced template was RNA, covering the TCR beta CDR3 region. Following a first-round RT-PCR that used HTBI primers, a second-round multiplex PCR was carried out. MiXCR, applied by TCRdb to the multiplex PCR reads, yields one record per CDR3 protein. The sample contains about 740,000 distinct CDR3 sequences, roughly 40% of which appear only once. PBMCs were isolated from a 10 ml sample of fresh peripheral blood. The clonotype originates from an adult man with Graves' ophthalmopathy. The genes are TRBV7-3 and TRBJ1-3, with D unresolved. Sequencing was performed on peripheral blood. The CDR3 region has the DNA TGTGCCAGCAGCTTAGTACGACGGGGCTCTGGAAACACCATATATTTT. This translates into CASSLVRRGSGNTIYF.